The rows below give T cell receptor beta chains drawn from one sample of a study of T cell responses to AZD1222 COVID-19 vaccine. Assay used: immunoSEQ multiplex PCR; TCRdb lists only in-frame clones, some missing. Of 50,000 to 65,000 clones detected, 75% to 90% appear once; the ten largest clones hold around 7%. The sequencing here drew on peripheral blood, taken 28 days after the second AZD1222 dose. These receptors came from an adult who received the AZD1222 COVID-19 vaccine. CDR3s include the opening cysteine and the closing phenylalanine or tryptophan. A D gene is named only where the DNA matches it firmly. The listing skips clone size in some rows; elsewhere it reads once, few, many or a size class.

TRBJ1-1	few	TRBV5-6	TRBD1	CASSFGTGDGLMNTEAFF	TGTGCCAGCAGCTTTGGGACAGGGGATGGGTTGATGAACACTGAAGCTTTCTTT
TRBJ2-2	once	TRBV7-7	-	CASSPRETGELFF	TGTGCTAGCAGCCCCAGAGAGACCGGGGAGCTGTTTTTT
TRBJ2-2	-	TRBV25-1	-	CASTRAGYTGELFF	TGTGCCAGCACCAGGGCAGGCTACACCGGGGAGCTGTTTTTT
TRBJ2-4	-	TRBV18	TRBD2	CASSQISGVNKNIQYF	TGTGCCAGCTCGCAGATTAGCGGGGTGAACAAAAACATTCAGTACTTC
TRBJ2-2	-	TRBV10-3	-	CATRQGGTGELFF	TGTGCCACTCGACAGGGAGGCACCGGGGAGCTGTTTTTT
TRBJ2-1	-	TRBV2	-	CASAPGEFYNEQFF	TGTGCCAGCGCCCCGGGGGAATTCTACAATGAGCAGTTCTTC
TRBJ2-2	-	TRBV6-1	TRBD2	CASSELAGGTTGELFF	TGTGCCAGCAGCGAACTAGCGGGAGGGACCACCGGGGAGCTGTTTTTT
TRBJ2-2	few	TRBV7-2	-	CASSTRQYTGELFF	TGTGCCAGCAGCACCAGACAGTACACCGGGGAGCTGTTTTTT
TRBJ1-4	-	TRBV5-3	TRBD1	CARSLYPGGCEKLFF	TGTGCCAGAAGCTTGTACCCAGGGGGCTGTGAAAAACTGTTTTTT
TRBJ1-2	-	TRBV7-9	-	CASSLVMEEGYGYTF	TGTGCCAGCAGCTTAGTGATGGAGGAGGGCTATGGCTACACCTTC
TRBJ1-3	-	TRBV30	-	CAWSITAGNTIYF	TGTGCCTGGAGTATAACAGCTGGAAACACCATATATTTT
TRBJ1-2	-	TRBV7-2	TRBD1	CASTERGTGASANYGYTF	TGTGCCAGCACCGAGCGTGGGACAGGGGCGTCGGCTAACTATGGCTACACCTTC
TRBJ2-7	-	TRBV6-1	-	CASSGPSFRVRSLYEQYF	TGTGCCAGCAGTGGGCCCTCGTTCAGGGTCCGTTCCCTCTACGAGCAGTACTTC
TRBJ1-3	-	TRBV11-2	-	CASSLAARPTSGNTIYF	TGTGCCAGCAGCTTAGCCGCCAGGCCTACCTCTGGAAACACCATATATTTT
TRBJ2-3	-	TRBV5-6	-	CASSLYRFTDTQYF	TGTGCCAGCAGCTTGTACAGATTCACAGATACGCAGTATTTT
TRBJ1-1	-	TRBV24-1	TRBD1	CATRQGDRNTEAFF	TGTGCCACCCGACAGGGCGATCGGAACACTGAAGCTTTCTTT
TRBJ1-2	-	TRBV21-1	-	CASSKVRAAPYGYTF	TGTGCCAGCAGCAAAGTGAGGGCAGCTCCCTATGGCTACACCTTC
TRBJ2-7	-	TRBV7-9	TRBD1	CASSLPTGFSKTYEQYF	TGTGCCAGCAGCTTACCGACAGGGTTCTCAAAAACCTACGAGCAGTACTTC
TRBJ2-7	-	TRBV4-3	TRBD1	CASSQGWRQGQFYEQYF	TGCGCCAGCAGCCAAGGATGGAGACAGGGGCAATTCTACGAGCAGTACTTC
TRBJ2-7	-	TRBV23-1	TRBD2	CASNGSGIRYEQYF	TGCGCCAGCAACGGGAGCGGGATAAGGTACGAGCAGTACTTC
TRBJ1-2	once	TRBV28	-	CASSLGGGPQEETGYTF	TGTGCCAGCAGTTTAGGGGGGGGGCCCCAGGAGGAAACCGGCTACACCTTC
TRBJ2-5	-	TRBV5-4	-	CASSFSLETQYF	TGTGCCAGCAGCTTTTCTCTGGAGACCCAGTACTTC
TRBJ1-5	-	TRBV9	TRBD1	CASSETGTNQPQHF	TGTGCCAGCAGCGAGACAGGGACCAATCAGCCCCAGCATTTT
TRBJ1-1	-	TRBV5-1	-	CASSPAGREAFF	TGCGCCAGCAGCCCGGCTGGCCGTGAAGCTTTCTTT
TRBJ1-5	-	TRBV6-6	-	CASSYTGPDQPQHF	TGTGCCAGCAGTTACACGGGGCCGGATCAGCCCCAGCATTTT
TRBJ2-1	-	TRBV3-1/TRBV3-2	-	CASSLRDGRNEQFF	TGTGCCAGCAGCCTCCGGGACGGACGCAATGAGCAGTTCTTC
TRBJ1-5	-	TRBV5-1	-	CASSPLGGFNQPQHF	TGCGCCAGCAGCCCACTCGGGGGCTTCAATCAGCCCCAGCATTTT
TRBJ2-1	-	TRBV28	-	CASRGSVDPREFF	TGTGCCAGCAGGGGCTCGGTGGACCCGAGGGAGTTCTTC
TRBJ1-2	-	TRBV7-9	-	CASSFGQNYGYTF	TGTGCCAGCAGCTTCGGTCAGAACTATGGCTACACCTTC
TRBJ1-2	-	TRBV6-2/TRBV6-3	-	CASSSYRLPATF	TGTGCCAGCAGCTCCTACCGGCTCCCTGCCACCTTC
TRBJ2-7	-	TRBV3-1/TRBV3-2	-	CASSQEGGYEQYF	TGTGCCAGCAGCCAAGAGGGGGGCTACGAGCAGTACTTC
TRBJ1-5	-	TRBV7-9	-	CASSQGGNQPQHF	TGTGCCAGCAGCCAAGGAGGCAATCAGCCCCAGCATTTT
TRBJ2-1	-	TRBV28	-	CASSTGLRPYNEQFF	TGTGCCAGCAGCACCGGACTTCGACCCTACAATGAGCAGTTCTTC
TRBJ2-3	-	TRBV10-3	TRBD2	CAISEPSGGVSDTQYF	TGTGCCATCAGTGAACCTAGCGGGGGGGTATCAGATACGCAGTATTTT
TRBJ1-6	-	TRBV30	-	CAWGERINSPLHF	TGTGCCTGGGGCGAACGGATTAATTCACCCCTCCACTTT
TRBJ2-2	-	TRBV13	-	CASSPMGSRRSNTGELFF	TGTGCCAGCAGCCCGATGGGGTCTAGAAGATCGAACACCGGGGAGCTGTTTTTT
TRBJ2-5	-	TRBV6-1	TRBD1	CASSEDGTAQETQYF	TGTGCCAGCAGTGAAGATGGGACAGCTCAAGAGACCCAGTACTTC
TRBJ1-1	-	TRBV19	-	CASTRGMMNTEAFF	TGTGCCAGTACCCGAGGGATGATGAACACTGAAGCTTTCTTT
TRBJ1-1	-	TRBV28	TRBD1	CASSTPGQGTEAFF	TGTGCCAGCAGTACCCCGGGACAGGGAACTGAAGCTTTCTTT
TRBJ1-3	-	TRBV15	-	CATRPDPGHLNTIYF	TGTGCCACCCGTCCAGACCCGGGACATCTAAACACCATATATTTT
TRBJ2-7	-	TRBV12-2	-	CASRFVAVQGAGGRLGEQYF	TGTGCAAGTCGCTTTGTAGCCGTCCAGGGGGCGGGAGGCCGACTCGGCGAGCAGTACTTC
TRBJ2-7	few	TRBV28	-	CASRDPGGSYEQYF	TGTGCCAGCAGGGACCCCGGAGGGTCCTACGAGCAGTACTTC
TRBJ1-1	-	TRBV7-9	TRBD1	CASTPRGQGMNTEAFF	TGTGCCAGCACCCCTCGGGGACAGGGGATGAACACTGAAGCTTTCTTT
TRBJ1-1	-	TRBV7-9	-	CASSLTLLDTEAFF	TGTGCCAGCAGCTTAACTTTGTTGGACACTGAAGCTTTCTTT
TRBJ1-6	-	TRBV5-4	-	CASSSSFGGRRSPLHF	TGTGCCAGCAGCTCGTCCTTTGGGGGGCGCAGATCACCCCTCCACTTT
TRBJ2-7	-	TRBV19	TRBD2	CASRLADSSYEQYF	TGTGCCAGTAGACTAGCGGATAGCTCCTACGAGCAGTACTTC
TRBJ1-3	-	TRBV28	-	CASSVGPSSSGNTIYF	TGTGCCAGCAGTGTGGGACCGTCCAGCTCTGGAAACACCATATATTTT